The 24 T cell receptor beta chains given below trace back to one sample, sequenced in a study of cytomegalovirus exposure and HLA in healthy donors (dated by TCRdb to the late 2010s). Library preparation employed the immunoSEQ multiplex PCR assay. A mixture of 60 forward primers for TCR Vbeta segments and 13 reverse primers for TCR Jbeta segments was used in the multiplex PCR. TCRdb provides this immuneACCESS table in a form limited to in-frame rearrangements. Some clones are lacking; in checked studies, under half of them reflect an unresolved V gene, and why the rest are absent is not known. The sample yields more than 150,000 clones; 60% to 85% were counted once. Together, the top ten hold roughly 1.5% of the sample. Sequenced sample: PBMCs. The source is a girl aged 5-17 years in good health and CMV-seropositive.

The gene calls are TRBV5-4 and TRBJ2-7, with 9 positions matching TRBD1. Germline-derived CDR1 and CDR2 are SGHNT and YYREEE (reference sequence). After removal of 1 base from V and 3 bases from J, the junction contained 5 bases not matched to a gene. This CDR3 contains 15 residues. This chain's CDR3 is CASSLPPGQGYEQYF. The DNA for the CDR3 is TGTGCCAGCAGCTTGCCCCCGGGACAGGGCTACGAGCAGTACTTC. The variable domain in full, with the rest retrieved from reference TRBV5-4 and TRBJ2-7, is ETGVTQSPTHLIKTRGQQVTLRCSSQSGHNTVSWYQQALGQGPQFIFQYYREEENGRGNFPPRFSGLQFPNYSSELNVNALELDDSALYLCASSLPPGQGYEQYFGPGTRLTVT.

The V call is TRBV11-2, the J call TRBJ1-2; D not resolved. Between the trimmed V and J ends, which lost 5 bases and 4 bases, there was a span of 14 bases. This CDR3 spans 14 amino acids. Germline-derived CDR1 and CDR2 are SGHAT and FQNNGV. Here the CDR3 reads CASSPQTLGYGYTF. Here the CDR3 DNA reads TGTGCCAGCAGCCCCCAGACACTTGGCTATGGCTACACCTTC.

This chain connects TRBV30 to TRBJ1-2; D is ambiguous. Germline V gene data show CDR1 as GTSNPN and CDR2 as SVGIG (reference sequence). The CDR3 spans 13 residues. V was trimmed by 2 bases and J by 4 bases, leaving 11 bases between them. For the CDR3, the DNA is TGTGCCTGGAGTCCAGTGGGCAGCTATGGCTACACCTTC. Protein product: CAWSPVGSYGYTF.

V gene TRBV19 combines with J gene TRBJ1-1; TRBD1 matches at 9 bases. Germline values: CDR1 LNHDA, CDR2 SQIVND (reference sequence). V shed 7 bases and J 6 bases; nucleotides not matched to a gene: 9. This CDR3 is 14 amino acids long. The CDR3 sequence: CASTTGQGVPEAFF. CDR3 DNA sequence: TGTGCCAGTACCACGGGACAGGGAGTTCCTGAAGCTTTCTTT.

Only one count was recorded for this clone. The chain carries TRBV7-9 and TRBJ2-5; TRBD1 agrees at 7 bases. After removal of 4 bases from V and 2 bases from J, the junction contained 10 bases not matched to a gene. This CDR3 comprises 16 residues. Looked up from germline, CDR1 is SEHNR and CDR2 is FQNEAQ (reference sequence). The DNA of the CDR3 is TGTGCCAGCAGCTCACCCGGGACAGACTTACAAGAGACCCAGTACTTC. Its protein product is CASSSPGTDLQETQYF.

J is TRBJ1-1 and V is TRBV9, with a possible D match to TRBD1 (6 bases). The germline V gene encodes CDR1 SGDLS and CDR2 YYNGEE. The CDR3 consists of 13 residues. V was clipped by 3 bases and J by 11 bases, with 17 bases between them. This chain's CDR3 is CASSEAPTGRAFF. CDR3 in DNA: TGTGCCAGCAGCGAGGCCCCTACAGGGCGGGCTTTCTTT.

The rearrangement links TRBV19 to TRBJ2-1; D uncertain. This CDR3 contains 13 residues. Germline V gives CDR1 LNHDA, CDR2 SQIVND (reference sequence). Trimming took 5 bases from V and 0 from J, leaving 5 bases between them. CDR3 residues: CASSPLSYNEQFF. The CDR3 DNA reads as TGTGCCAGTAGTCCCCTCTCCTACAATGAGCAGTTCTTC.

CDR3 sequence reads: CASSQNRGETQYF. The CDR3 region has the DNA TGTGCCAGCAGCCAGAACAGAGGGGAGACCCAGTACTTC. The chain combines TRBV5-4 with TRBJ2-5; TRBD2 might be the D (5 bases). This CDR3 spans 13 amino acids. V gave up 4 bases and J gave up 5 bases, with 12 bases separating them. Germline values: CDR1 SGHNT, CDR2 YYREEE (reference sequence).

This rearrangement joins TRBV9 to TRBJ1-2, with 7 bases matching TRBD1. CDR1 is SGDLS and CDR2 is YYNGEE in the germline V gene. Unmatched junction bases numbered 6, after V lost 0 bases and J lost 7 bases. CDR3 length: 14 residues. The CDR3 protein is CASSVEGGVGGYTF. CDR3 sequence (DNA): TGTGCCAGCAGCGTAGAAGGGGGCGTCGGTGGCTACACCTTC.

To note about this clone: One end of the junction does not line up with germline, which may come from a read error. Different DNA sequences within this sample yield the same CDR3. This rearrangement joins TRBV15 to TRBJ2-3, with TRBD2 identical over 16 bases. Germline values: CDR1 LNHNV, CDR2 YYDKDF (reference sequence). The CDR3 is 20 residues long. In nucleotides, the CDR3 is TGTGCCACCAGCAGGAAGCGAGCCGGGACTAGCGGGGGGGTGACAGATACACAGTATTTT. This codes for CATSRKRAGTSGGVTDTQYF. Combining the CDR3 with reference TRBV15 and TRBJ2-3 gives the whole variable domain DAMVIQNPRYQVTQFGKPVTLSCSQTLNHNVMYWYQQKSSQAPKLLFHYYDKDFNNEADTPDNFQSRRPNTSFCFLDIRSPGLGDTAMYLCATSRKRAGTSGGVTDTQYFGPGTRLTVL.

V is TRBV4-1 and J is TRBJ2-5; D remains unclear. Germline V gene lookup returns CDR1 MGHRA and CDR2 YSYEKL. Trimming cost V 1 base and J 2 bases, with 11 bases left between them. This CDR3 contains 15 residues. DNA of the CDR3: TGCGCCAGCAGCCAAGTCTTTCGAGCTCAAGAGACCCAGTACTTC. Its translation: CASSQVFRAQETQYF.

This sequence joins TRBV6-1 and TRBJ2-2; TRBD1 is a possible D gene (6 bases). The V gene lost 4 bases and the J gene lost 1 base, with 13 bases spanning the gap. The CDR3 extends over 16 amino acids. The germline V gene encodes CDR1 MNHNS and CDR2 SASEGT. CDR3 sequence reads: CASSALPDRNTGELFF. As DNA, the CDR3 is TGTGCCAGCAGTGCGCTACCGGACAGGAACACCGGGGAGCTGTTTTTT.

The V call is TRBV7-2, the J call TRBJ1-2, with 8 bases aligning to TRBD1. CDR1 SGHTA and CDR2 FQGNSA come from the germline V gene. The CDR3 length is 16 residues. Losses at the gene ends were 5 bases for V and 0 bases for J; bases not matched to a gene: 8. The CDR3 nucleotides read TGTGCCAGCAGCGCAGGGGGCGGCCCCCCTAACTATGGCTACACCTTC. Amino acid sequence: CASSAGGGPPNYGYTF.

The chain couples TRBV7-9 to TRBJ2-1; D unresolved. The CDR3 is made up of 15 amino acids. V gave up 5 bases and J gave up 5 bases, with 16 bases separating them. Germline lookup yields CDR1 SEHNR and CDR2 FQNEAQ (reference sequence). For the CDR3, the DNA is TGTGCCAGCAGCGGGCCCCCGCCAGGTAACAATGAGCAGTTCTTC. This codes for CASSGPPPGNNEQFF.

This rearrangement joins TRBV19 to TRBJ1-2, with 9 bases identical to TRBD1. Germline CDR1 LNHDA, CDR2 SQIVND (reference sequence). CDR3 size: 14 residues. V dropped 3 bases and J dropped 4; count of bases not matched to a gene: 3. The CDR3 region is CASSMWTGVYGYTF. In DNA, the CDR3 is TGTGCCAGTAGTATGTGGACAGGGGTCTATGGCTACACCTTC. The full variable domain, with the rest looked up from reference TRBV19 and TRBJ1-2, is DGGITQSPKYLFRKEGQNVTLSCEQNLNHDAMYWYRQDPGQGLRLIYYSQIVNDFQKGDIAEGYSVSREKKESFPLTVTSAQKNPTAFYLCASSMWTGVYGYTFGSGTRLTVV.

The chain employs TRBV30 and TRBJ1-6; D perhaps matches TRBD1 (5 bases). The length of the CDR3 is 15 residues. From germline, CDR1 is GTSNPN and CDR2 SVGIG (reference sequence). V was cut by 1 base and J by 7 bases, with 14 bases left in between. The CDR3 protein is CAWSGGSGGNSPLHF. The CDR3 nucleotides read TGTGCCTGGAGTGGGGGGTCCGGGGGGAATTCACCCCTCCACTTT.

CDR3 region: CASSLAGAYNEQFF. The DNA of the CDR3 is TGCGCCAGCAGCCTAGCGGGGGCTTACAATGAGCAGTTCTTC. The V call is TRBV5-1, the J call TRBJ2-1; 10 positions agree with TRBD2. The CDR3 is 14 residues long. Trimming removed 4 bases from V and 4 bases from J; junction bases left unmatched: 2. Germline lookup yields CDR1 SGHRS and CDR2 YFSETQ.

This rearrangement joins TRBV11-3 to TRBJ2-3, with a possible D match to TRBD2 (5 bases). The CDR3 extends over 18 amino acids. With 3 bases removed from V and 2 bases from J, the gap between germline ends came to 21 bases. Germline loops: CDR1 SGHNT, CDR2 YENEEA. The CDR3 DNA reads as TGTGCCAGCAGCTTCGGCCGAGGTTTGCTAGCAAACACAGATACGCAGTATTTT. This translates into CASSFGRGLLANTDTQYF.

This clone has just one count. The rearrangement uses TRBV11-2 and TRBJ2-7; tentative D call: TRBD1 (6 bases). V was cut by 6 bases and J by 4 bases, with 13 bases left in between. CDR3 size: 13 residues. Germline values: CDR1 SGHAT, CDR2 FQNNGV. The CDR3, as DNA: TGTGCCAGCAGAACAGGGTCGGGGTACGAGCAGTACTTC. Its protein is CASRTGSGYEQYF.

The V gene is TRBV27, the J gene TRBJ2-7, with TRBD1 matching over 11 bases. Germline V CDR1 and CDR2: MNHEY, SMNVEV (reference sequence). The CDR3 is made up of 16 amino acids. With V trimmed by 2 bases and J by 5 bases, 8 bases remained unmatched. The CDR3 region has the DNA TGTGCCAGCAGTTTAAGGTATGGACAGGGGGCTCACGAGCAGTACTTC. It codes for CASSLRYGQGAHEQYF.

The J gene is TRBJ1-6, the V gene TRBV6-5; the D is unclear. The germline V and J ends were trimmed by 2 bases and 9 bases, with 5 bases remaining between them. Germline-derived CDR1 and CDR2 are MNHEY and SVGAGI. The CDR3 has 12 residues. CDR3 in DNA: TGTGCCAGCAGTTACCTCGGTTCACCCCTCCACTTT. It specifies CASSYLGSPLHF.

The chain carries TRBV19 and TRBJ2-7; TRBD1 is a possible D gene (5 bases). Germline values: CDR1 LNHDA, CDR2 SQIVND (reference sequence). The CDR3 is 13 amino acids. The germline V and J ends were trimmed by 1 base and 4 bases, with 8 bases remaining between them. In nucleotides, the CDR3 is TGTGCCAGTAGTATAGCAGGGTATTACGAGCAGTACTTC. Residues: CASSIAGYYEQYF.

The chain employs TRBV10-2 and TRBJ2-6, with D perhaps matching TRBD1 (5 bases). There are 16 residues in the CDR3. The germline CDR1 and CDR2 sequences are WSHSY and SAAADI. Trimming removed 8 bases at V and 2 bases at J, with 16 bases between. CDR3 bases: TGCGCCAGCTACCCCCAGGGCCCTACTGGGGCCAACGTCCTGACTTTC. As protein: CASYPQGPTGANVLTF.

The CDR3 DNA sequence: TGTGCCAGCAGCACCACTAAGGGGGGGGGCCGCACAGATACGCAGTATTTT. It specifies CASSTTKGGGRTDTQYF. This chain joins TRBV5-4 and TRBJ2-3, with D possibly being TRBD2 (7 bases). Per the germline V gene, CDR1 is SGHNT and CDR2 is YYREEE (reference sequence). With 4 bases removed from V and 1 base from J, the gap between germline ends came to 19 bases. The CDR3 has 17 residues.